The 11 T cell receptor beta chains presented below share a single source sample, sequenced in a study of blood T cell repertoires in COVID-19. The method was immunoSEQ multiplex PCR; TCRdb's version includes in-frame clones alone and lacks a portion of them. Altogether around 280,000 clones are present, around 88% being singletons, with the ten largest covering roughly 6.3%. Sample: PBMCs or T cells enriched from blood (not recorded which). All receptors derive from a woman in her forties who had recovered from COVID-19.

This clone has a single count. The CDR3 DNA follows: TGTGCCAGCAGTCCCGGACAGGGGAGGAATGCTTTCTTT. As protein: CASSPGQGRNAFF. The V gene is TRBV28, the J gene TRBJ1-1; 9 nucleotides match TRBD1. The CDR3 is made up of 13 amino acids. V trimming: 5 bases; J trimming: 11 bases; junction bases outside the gene matches: 9. Germline-derived CDR1 and CDR2 are MDHEN and SYDVKM. The full variable domain, in which reference TRBV28 and TRBJ1-1 provide the parts outside the CDR3, is DVKVTQSSRYLVKRTGEKVFLECVQDMDHENMFWYRQDPGLGLRLIYFSYDVKMKEKGDIPEGYSVSREKKERFSLILESASTNQTSMYLCASSPGQGRNAFFGQGTRLTVV.

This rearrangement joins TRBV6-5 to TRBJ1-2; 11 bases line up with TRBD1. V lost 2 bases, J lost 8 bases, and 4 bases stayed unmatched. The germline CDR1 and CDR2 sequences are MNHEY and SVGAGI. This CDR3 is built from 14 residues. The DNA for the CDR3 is TGTGCCAGCAGTTACCAGGGACAGGGGGTAGGCTACACCTTC. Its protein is CASSYQGQGVGYTF.

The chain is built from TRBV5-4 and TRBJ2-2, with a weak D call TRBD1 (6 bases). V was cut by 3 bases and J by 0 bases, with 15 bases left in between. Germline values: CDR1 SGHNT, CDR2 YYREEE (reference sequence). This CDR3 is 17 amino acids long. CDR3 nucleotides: TGTGCCAGCAGCTCCCGAGACAGGCGGGCGAACACCGGGGAGCTGTTTTTT. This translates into CASSSRDRRANTGELFF.

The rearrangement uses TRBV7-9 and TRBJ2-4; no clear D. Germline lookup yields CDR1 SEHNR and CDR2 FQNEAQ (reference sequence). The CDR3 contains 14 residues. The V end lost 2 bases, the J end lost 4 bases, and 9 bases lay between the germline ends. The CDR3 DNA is TGTGCCAGCAGCTTACCGTGGCCGAAAAACATTCAGTACTTC. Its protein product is CASSLPWPKNIQYF.

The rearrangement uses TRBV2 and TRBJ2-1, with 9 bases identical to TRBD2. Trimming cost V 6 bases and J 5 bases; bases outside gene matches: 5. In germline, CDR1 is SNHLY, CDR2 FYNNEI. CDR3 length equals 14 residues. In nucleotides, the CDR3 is TGTGCCAGCAGAGGGACTAGCCGGAACAATGAGCAGTTCTTC. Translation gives CASRGTSRNNEQFF.

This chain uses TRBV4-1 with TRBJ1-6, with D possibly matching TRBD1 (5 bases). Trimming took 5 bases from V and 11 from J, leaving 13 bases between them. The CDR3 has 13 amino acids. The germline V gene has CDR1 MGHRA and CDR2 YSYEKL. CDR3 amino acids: CASSIIRGPPLHF. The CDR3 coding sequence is TGCGCCAGCAGCATCATAAGGGGTCCACCCCTCCACTTT.

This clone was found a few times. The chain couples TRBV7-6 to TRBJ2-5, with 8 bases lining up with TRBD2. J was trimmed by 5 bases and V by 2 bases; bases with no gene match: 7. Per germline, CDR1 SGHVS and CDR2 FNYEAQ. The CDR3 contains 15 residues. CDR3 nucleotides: TGTGCCAGCAGCTTACCGGGACTAGTAGCCGAGACCCAGTACTTC. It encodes CASSLPGLVAETQYF.

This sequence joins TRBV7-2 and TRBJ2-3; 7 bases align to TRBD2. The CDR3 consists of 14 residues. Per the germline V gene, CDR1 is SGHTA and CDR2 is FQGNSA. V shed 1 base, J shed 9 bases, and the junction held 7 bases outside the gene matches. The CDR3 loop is CASSLGAGVGTQYF. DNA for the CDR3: TGTGCCAGCAGCTTAGGGGCGGGAGTAGGGACGCAGTATTTT.

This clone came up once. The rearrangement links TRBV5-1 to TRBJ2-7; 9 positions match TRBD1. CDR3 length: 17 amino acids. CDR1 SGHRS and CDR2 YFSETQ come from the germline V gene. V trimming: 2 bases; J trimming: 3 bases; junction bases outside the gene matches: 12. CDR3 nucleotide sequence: TGCGCCAGCAGCTTTACAGGGGGCAGGGGGACTAACTACGAGCAGTACTTC. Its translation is CASSFTGGRGTNYEQYF.

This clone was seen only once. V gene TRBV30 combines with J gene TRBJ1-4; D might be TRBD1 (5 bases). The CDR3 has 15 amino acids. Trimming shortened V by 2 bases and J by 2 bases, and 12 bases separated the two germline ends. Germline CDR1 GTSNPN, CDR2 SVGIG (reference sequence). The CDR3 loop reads CAWSPPGTTNEKLFF. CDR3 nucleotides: TGTGCCTGGAGTCCTCCGGGGACTACTAATGAAAAACTGTTTTTT.

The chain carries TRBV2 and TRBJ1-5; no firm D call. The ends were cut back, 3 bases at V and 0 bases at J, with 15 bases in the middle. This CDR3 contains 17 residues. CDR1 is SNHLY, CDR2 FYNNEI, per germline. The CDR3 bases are TGTGCCAGCAGTGAGGGCAGAGCCGCGTATAGCAATCAGCCCCAGCATTTT. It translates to CASSEGRAAYSNQPQHF.